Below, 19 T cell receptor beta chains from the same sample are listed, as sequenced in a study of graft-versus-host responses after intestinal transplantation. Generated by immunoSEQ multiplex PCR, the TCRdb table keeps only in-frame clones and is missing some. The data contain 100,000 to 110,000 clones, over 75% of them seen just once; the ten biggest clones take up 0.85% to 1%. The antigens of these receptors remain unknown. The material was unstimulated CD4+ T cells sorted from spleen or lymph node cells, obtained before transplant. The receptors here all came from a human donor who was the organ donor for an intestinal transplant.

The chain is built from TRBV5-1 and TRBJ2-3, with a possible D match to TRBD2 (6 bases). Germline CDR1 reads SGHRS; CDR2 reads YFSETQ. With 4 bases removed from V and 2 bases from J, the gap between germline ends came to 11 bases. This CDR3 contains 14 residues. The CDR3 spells CASSTGTFTDTQYF. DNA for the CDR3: TGCGCCAGCAGCACCGGGACTTTCACAGATACGCAGTATTTT.

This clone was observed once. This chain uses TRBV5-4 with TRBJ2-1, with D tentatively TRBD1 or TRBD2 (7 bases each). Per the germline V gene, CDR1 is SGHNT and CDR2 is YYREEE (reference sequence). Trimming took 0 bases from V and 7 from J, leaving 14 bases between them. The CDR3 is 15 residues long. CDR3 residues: CASSLEGAGGNEQFF. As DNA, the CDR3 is TGTGCCAGCAGCTTGGAGGGGGCCGGGGGGAATGAGCAGTTCTTC.

CDR3 loop: CASSIPGQGAYEQYF. Written as DNA, the CDR3 is TGTGCCAGTAGTATTCCGGGACAGGGGGCCTACGAGCAGTACTTC. This chain connects TRBV19 to TRBJ2-7, with TRBD1 matching 11 bases. This CDR3 is built from 15 residues. J was trimmed by 2 bases and V by 3 bases; bases with no gene match: 3. Germline CDR1 and CDR2: LNHDA and SQIVND (reference sequence).

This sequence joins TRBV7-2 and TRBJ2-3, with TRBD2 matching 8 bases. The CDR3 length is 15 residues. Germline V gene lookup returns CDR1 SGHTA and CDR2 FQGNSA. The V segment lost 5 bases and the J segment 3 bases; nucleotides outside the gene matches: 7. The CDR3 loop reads CASSPRGLVTDTQYF. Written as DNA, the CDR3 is TGTGCCAGCAGCCCCCGGGGACTAGTAACAGATACGCAGTATTTT.

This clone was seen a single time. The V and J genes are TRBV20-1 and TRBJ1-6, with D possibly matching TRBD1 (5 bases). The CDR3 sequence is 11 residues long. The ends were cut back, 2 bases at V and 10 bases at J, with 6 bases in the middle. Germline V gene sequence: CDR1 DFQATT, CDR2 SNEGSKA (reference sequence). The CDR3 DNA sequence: TGCAGTGCTAGACGGGACTCACCCCTCCACTTT. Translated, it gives CSARRDSPLHF.

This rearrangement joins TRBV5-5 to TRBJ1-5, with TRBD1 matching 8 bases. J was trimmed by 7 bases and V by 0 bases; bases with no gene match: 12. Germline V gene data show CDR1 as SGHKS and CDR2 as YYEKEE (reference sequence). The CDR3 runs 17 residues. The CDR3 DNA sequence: TGTGCCAGCAGCTTGGGCCCAGCGCGACAGGGGTCCCAGCCCCAGCATTTT. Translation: CASSLGPARQGSQPQHF.

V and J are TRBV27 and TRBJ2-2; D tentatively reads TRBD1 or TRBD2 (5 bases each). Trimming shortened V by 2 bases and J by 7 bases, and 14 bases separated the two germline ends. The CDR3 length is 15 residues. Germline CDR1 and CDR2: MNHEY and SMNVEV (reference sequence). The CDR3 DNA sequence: TGTGCCAGCAGTTTAGGTGCAGGGCGGGTCGGGGAGCTGTTTTTT. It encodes CASSLGAGRVGELFF.

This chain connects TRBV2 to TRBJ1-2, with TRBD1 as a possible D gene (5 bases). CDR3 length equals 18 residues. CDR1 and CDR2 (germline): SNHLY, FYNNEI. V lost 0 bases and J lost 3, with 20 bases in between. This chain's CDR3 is CASSEARGNRERYYGYTF. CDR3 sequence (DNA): TGTGCCAGCAGTGAAGCGAGGGGAAATAGAGAAAGATACTATGGCTACACCTTC.

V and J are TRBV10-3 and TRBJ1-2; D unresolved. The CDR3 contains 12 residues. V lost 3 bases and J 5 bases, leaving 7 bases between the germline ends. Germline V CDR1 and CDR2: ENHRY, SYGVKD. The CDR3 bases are TGTGCCATCAGTGAATCCGAATATGGCTACACCTTC. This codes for CAISESEYGYTF.

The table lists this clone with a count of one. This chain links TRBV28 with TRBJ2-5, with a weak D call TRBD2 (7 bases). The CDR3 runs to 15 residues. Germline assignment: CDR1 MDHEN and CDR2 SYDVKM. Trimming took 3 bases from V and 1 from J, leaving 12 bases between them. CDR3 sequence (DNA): TGTGCCAGCAGTTTTAGGGGGGGGCTCCAAGAGACCCAGTACTTC. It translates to CASSFRGGLQETQYF.

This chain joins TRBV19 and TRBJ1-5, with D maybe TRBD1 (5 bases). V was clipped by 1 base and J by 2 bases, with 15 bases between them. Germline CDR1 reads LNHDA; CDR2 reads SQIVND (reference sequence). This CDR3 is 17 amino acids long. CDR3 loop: CASSIGRVGLGNQPQHF. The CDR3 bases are TGTGCCAGTAGTATAGGCAGGGTTGGTCTCGGCAATCAGCCCCAGCATTTT.

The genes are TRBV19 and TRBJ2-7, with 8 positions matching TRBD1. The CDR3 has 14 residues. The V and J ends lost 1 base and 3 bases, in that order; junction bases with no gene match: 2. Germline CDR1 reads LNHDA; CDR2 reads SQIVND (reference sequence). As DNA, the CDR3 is TGTGCCAGTAGTATAGGGACAGGGAGCTACGAGCAGTACTTC. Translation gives CASSIGTGSYEQYF.

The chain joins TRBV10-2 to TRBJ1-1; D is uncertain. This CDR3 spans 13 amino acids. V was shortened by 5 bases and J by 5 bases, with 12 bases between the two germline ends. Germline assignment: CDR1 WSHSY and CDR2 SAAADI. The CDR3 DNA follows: TGCGCCAGCAGTCTAGATATGAGGACTGAAGCTTTCTTT. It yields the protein CASSLDMRTEAFF.

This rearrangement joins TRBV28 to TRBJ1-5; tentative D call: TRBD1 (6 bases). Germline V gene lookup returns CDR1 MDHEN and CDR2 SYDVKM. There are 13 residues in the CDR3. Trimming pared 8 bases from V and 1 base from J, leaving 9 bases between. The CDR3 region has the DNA TGTGCCAGCGGAAGGGGGAGCAATCAGCCCCAGCATTTT. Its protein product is CASGRGSNQPQHF.

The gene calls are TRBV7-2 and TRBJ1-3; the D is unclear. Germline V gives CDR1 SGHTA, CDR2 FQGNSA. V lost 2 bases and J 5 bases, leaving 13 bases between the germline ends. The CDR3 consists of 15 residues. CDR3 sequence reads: CASSLLWAARNTIYF. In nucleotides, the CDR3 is TGTGCCAGCAGCTTACTTTGGGCAGCCAGAAACACCATATATTTT.

CDR3 sequence: CASSIEVNTEAFF. CDR3 in DNA: TGTGCCAGTAGTATAGAGGTGAACACTGAAGCTTTCTTT. The chain recombines TRBV19 with TRBJ1-1; no clear D. Germline lookup yields CDR1 LNHDA and CDR2 SQIVND (reference sequence). V was cut by 0 bases and J by 0 bases, with 2 bases left in between. The CDR3 spans 13 residues.

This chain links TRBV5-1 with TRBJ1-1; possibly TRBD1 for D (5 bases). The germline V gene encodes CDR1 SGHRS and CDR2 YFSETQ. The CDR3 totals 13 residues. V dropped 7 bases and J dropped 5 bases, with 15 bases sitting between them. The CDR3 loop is CASRWGQTTEAFF. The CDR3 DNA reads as TGCGCCAGCCGATGGGGCCAGACGACTGAAGCTTTCTTT.

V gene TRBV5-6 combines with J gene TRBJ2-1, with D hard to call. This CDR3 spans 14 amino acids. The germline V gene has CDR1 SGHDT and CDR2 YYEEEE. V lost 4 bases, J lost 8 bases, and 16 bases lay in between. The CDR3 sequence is CASSDWTLPDEQFF. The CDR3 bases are TGTGCCAGCAGCGATTGGACCTTACCCGATGAGCAGTTCTTC.

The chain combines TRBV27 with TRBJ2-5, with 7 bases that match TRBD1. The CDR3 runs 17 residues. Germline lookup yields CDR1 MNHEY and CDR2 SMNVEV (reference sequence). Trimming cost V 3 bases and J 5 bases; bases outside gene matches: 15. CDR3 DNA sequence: TGTGCCAGCAGTTTTGAACAGGGGTACCCTAGGGCCGAGACCCAGTACTTC. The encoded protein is CASSFEQGYPRAETQYF.